A selection of T cell receptor beta chains follows, all from one sample in a study of blood T cells in healthy people across ages. In TCRdb, the 5' RACE reads were re-called with MiXCR into one record per CDR3 protein. This table holds 950,000 to 1,200,000 distinct CDR3 sequences, approximately 38% found once. The sequencing input was blood. The receptors here all came from a man aged 18 to 29 in good health. Each CDR3 is given with its conserved first and last residue. The D gene is left open where the match is weak. Size values are once, few and many counts, or a class for expanded clones, and some rows have none.

v_call: TRBV7-2
d_call: -
clone_size: -
j_call: TRBJ2-7
cdr3_nt: TGTGCCAGCAGCACCCCATCGGGGACCCTCGGGACAAGCTCCTACGAGCAGTACTTC
cdr3_aa: CASSTPSGTLGTSSYEQYF

v_call: TRBV12-3/TRBV12-4
d_call: -
clone_size: few
j_call: TRBJ2-2
cdr3_nt: TGTGCCAGCGGACAGAGCGGCGGGGAGCTGTTTTTT
cdr3_aa: CASGQSGGELFF

v_call: TRBV12-3/TRBV12-4
d_call: TRBD1
clone_size: -
j_call: TRBJ2-2
cdr3_nt: TGTGCCAGCAGGCCCCGGACAGGGTCTAACACCGGGGAGCTGTTTTTT
cdr3_aa: CASRPRTGSNTGELFF

v_call: TRBV20-1
d_call: TRBD2
clone_size: -
j_call: TRBJ2-1
cdr3_nt: TGCAGTGCTACACTAGCGGGGGGCGGACCCCATGACTACAATGAGCAGTTCTTC
cdr3_aa: CSATLAGGGPHDYNEQFF

v_call: TRBV7-2
d_call: -
clone_size: many
j_call: TRBJ2-4
cdr3_nt: TGTGCCAGCAGCAGTAACCCAACCCGACTCGGAAACATTCAGTACTTC
cdr3_aa: CASSSNPTRLGNIQYF

v_call: TRBV15
d_call: -
clone_size: many
j_call: TRBJ2-7
cdr3_nt: TGTGCCACCAGCAGACCGTCCTACAATGAGCAGTACTTC
cdr3_aa: CATSRPSYNEQYF

v_call: TRBV29-1
d_call: TRBD1
clone_size: few
j_call: TRBJ1-2
cdr3_nt: TGCAGCGCCGGGACAGGGTACTCTCCGGATGGCTACACCTTC
cdr3_aa: CSAGTGYSPDGYTF

v_call: TRBV27
d_call: TRBD2
clone_size: -
j_call: TRBJ2-1
cdr3_nt: TGTGCCAGCAGTTTACGGCGGGGGGTGAACAATGAGCAGTTCTTC
cdr3_aa: CASSLRRGVNNEQFF

v_call: TRBV4-3
d_call: -
clone_size: many
j_call: TRBJ2-2
cdr3_nt: TGCGCCAGCAGCGCACAGGGTCCCTTGAACACCGGGGAGCTGTTTTTT
cdr3_aa: CASSAQGPLNTGELFF

v_call: TRBV4-2
d_call: TRBD1
clone_size: -
j_call: TRBJ1-6
cdr3_nt: TGTGCCAGCAGCCAACCCGACAGGGAGGATCCACCCCTCCACTTT
cdr3_aa: CASSQPDREDPPLHF

v_call: TRBV4-3
d_call: -
clone_size: many
j_call: TRBJ2-1
cdr3_nt: TGCGCCAGCAGCCAAGATAGTACAGGGTCTGACGCTGAGCAGTTCTTC
cdr3_aa: CASSQDSTGSDAEQFF

v_call: TRBV5-4
d_call: -
clone_size: -
j_call: TRBJ1-1
cdr3_nt: TGTGCCAGCAGCTCCTCGGGGGCCCTGAACACTGAAGCTTTCTTT
cdr3_aa: CASSSSGALNTEAFF

v_call: TRBV12-3/TRBV12-4
d_call: -
clone_size: -
j_call: TRBJ1-1
cdr3_nt: TGTGCCAGCAGTTTGTTTCGGGGGGGTGACACTGAAGCTTTCTTT
cdr3_aa: CASSLFRGGDTEAFF

v_call: TRBV20-1
d_call: -
clone_size: -
j_call: TRBJ2-5
cdr3_nt: TGCAGTGCCCCCCGAGAAGTTAGCGAGACCCAGTACTTC
cdr3_aa: CSAPREVSETQYF

v_call: TRBV20-1
d_call: TRBD1
clone_size: -
j_call: TRBJ1-6
cdr3_nt: TGCGGTGCTAGAGATCTCTTTGGGACAGGGGACCATAATTCACCCCTCCACTTT
cdr3_aa: CGARDLFGTGDHNSPLHF

v_call: TRBV12-3/TRBV12-4
d_call: -
clone_size: -
j_call: TRBJ1-2
cdr3_nt: TGTGCCAGCAGTTTCAAGGTGACCTATGGCTACACCTTC
cdr3_aa: CASSFKVTYGYTF

v_call: TRBV7-2
d_call: -
clone_size: -
j_call: TRBJ2-3
cdr3_nt: TGTGCCAGCAGCTTTGGGGGGGCTTCTAGCACAGATACGCAGTATTTT
cdr3_aa: CASSFGGASSTDTQYF

v_call: TRBV6-2/TRBV6-3
d_call: -
clone_size: few
j_call: TRBJ2-3
cdr3_nt: TGTGCCAGCAGTTCTCCCAGGGGGGCTAGCACAGATACGCAGTATTTT
cdr3_aa: CASSSPRGASTDTQYF

v_call: TRBV7-9
d_call: TRBD1
clone_size: few
j_call: TRBJ1-4
cdr3_nt: TGTGCCAGCAGCAAATCAGGGGGCGATGAAAAACTGTTTTTT
cdr3_aa: CASSKSGGDEKLFF

v_call: TRBV29-1
d_call: TRBD2
clone_size: -
j_call: TRBJ2-1
cdr3_nt: TGCAGCGCCAGCGGGGGGGCCACCTACAATGAGCAGTTCTTC
cdr3_aa: CSASGGATYNEQFF

v_call: TRBV12-3/TRBV12-4
d_call: TRBD1
clone_size: once
j_call: TRBJ1-1
cdr3_nt: TGTGCCAGCAGCCCCGACAGGGGGATGGCGACAGCTTTCTTT
cdr3_aa: CASSPDRGMATAFF

v_call: TRBV12-3/TRBV12-4
d_call: -
clone_size: -
j_call: TRBJ2-3
cdr3_nt: TGTGCCTGTCGGGGGGCCGATACGATAGATACGCAGTATTTT
cdr3_aa: CACRGADTIDTQYF

v_call: TRBV20-1
d_call: TRBD1
clone_size: few
j_call: TRBJ1-2
cdr3_nt: TGCAGTGTCCTACAGGGGGAAGAGGATGGCTACACCTTC
cdr3_aa: CSVLQGEEDGYTF

v_call: TRBV20-1
d_call: -
clone_size: once
j_call: TRBJ1-6
cdr3_nt: TGCAGTGCTAGAGTCGACAGTGATAATTCACCCCTCCACTTT
cdr3_aa: CSARVDSDNSPLHF

v_call: TRBV5-6
d_call: TRBD1
clone_size: few
j_call: TRBJ1-1
cdr3_nt: TGTGCCAGCAGCACCGACAGGGAGGCGAACACTGAAGCTTTCTTT
cdr3_aa: CASSTDREANTEAFF